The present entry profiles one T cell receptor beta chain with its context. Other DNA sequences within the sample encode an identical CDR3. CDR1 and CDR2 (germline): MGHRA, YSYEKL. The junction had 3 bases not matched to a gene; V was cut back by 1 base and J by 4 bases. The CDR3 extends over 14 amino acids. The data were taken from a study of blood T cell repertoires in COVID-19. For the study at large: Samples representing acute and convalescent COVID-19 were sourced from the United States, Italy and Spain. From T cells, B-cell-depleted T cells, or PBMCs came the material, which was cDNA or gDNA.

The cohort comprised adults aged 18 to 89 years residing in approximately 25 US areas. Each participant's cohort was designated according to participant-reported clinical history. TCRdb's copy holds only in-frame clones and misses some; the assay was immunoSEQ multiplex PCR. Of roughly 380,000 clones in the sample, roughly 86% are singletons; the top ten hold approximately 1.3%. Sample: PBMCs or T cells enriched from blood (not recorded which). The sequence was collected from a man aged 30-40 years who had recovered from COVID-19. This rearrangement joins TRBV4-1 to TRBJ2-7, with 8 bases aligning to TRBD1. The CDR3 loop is CASSQGTGLYEQYF. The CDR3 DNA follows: TGCGCCAGCAGCCAAGGGACAGGGTTGTACGAGCAGTACTTC.